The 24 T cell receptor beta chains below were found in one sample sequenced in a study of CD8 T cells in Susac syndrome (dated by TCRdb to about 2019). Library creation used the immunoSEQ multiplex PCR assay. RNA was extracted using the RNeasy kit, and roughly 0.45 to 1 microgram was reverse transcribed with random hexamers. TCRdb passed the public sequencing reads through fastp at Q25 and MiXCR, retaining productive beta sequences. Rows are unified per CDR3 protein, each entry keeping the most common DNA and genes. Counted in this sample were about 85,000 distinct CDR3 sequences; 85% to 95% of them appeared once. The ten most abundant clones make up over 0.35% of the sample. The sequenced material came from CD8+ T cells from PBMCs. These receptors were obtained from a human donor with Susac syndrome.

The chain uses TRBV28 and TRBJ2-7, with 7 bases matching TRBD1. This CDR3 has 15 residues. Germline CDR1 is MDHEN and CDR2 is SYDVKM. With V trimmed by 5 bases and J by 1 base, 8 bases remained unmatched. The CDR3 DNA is TGTGCCAGCAGTACCCCCGACAGGGTATCCTACGAGCAGTACTTC. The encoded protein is CASSTPDRVSYEQYF. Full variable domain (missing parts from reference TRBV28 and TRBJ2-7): DVKVTQSSRYLVKRTGEKVFLECVQDMDHENMFWYRQDPGLGLRLIYFSYDVKMKEKGDIPEGYSVSREKKERFSLILESASTNQTSMYLCASSTPDRVSYEQYFGPGTRLTVT.

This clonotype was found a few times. CDR3 nucleotide sequence: TGTGCTTTGGACAGTAACAATCAGCCCCAGCATTTT. It yields the protein CALDSNNQPQHF. The V and J genes are TRBV30 and TRBJ1-5, with D possibly TRBD1 on 6 matching bases. The CDR3 sequence is 12 residues long. CDR1 is GTSNPN and CDR2 is SVGIG in the germline V gene (reference sequence).

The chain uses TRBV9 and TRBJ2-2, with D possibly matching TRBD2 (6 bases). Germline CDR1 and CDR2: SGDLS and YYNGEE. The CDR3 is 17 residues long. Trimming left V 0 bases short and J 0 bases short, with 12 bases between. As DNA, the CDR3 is TGTGCCAGCAGCGTAGTACCGGGAGAGGCGAACACCGGGGAGCTGTTTTTT. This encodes CASSVVPGEANTGELFF.

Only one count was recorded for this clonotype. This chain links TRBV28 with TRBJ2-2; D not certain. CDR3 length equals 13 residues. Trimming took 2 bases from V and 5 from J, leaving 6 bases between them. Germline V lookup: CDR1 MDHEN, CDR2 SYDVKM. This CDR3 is CASSLVATGELFF. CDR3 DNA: TGTGCCAGCAGTTTAGTAGCTACCGGGGAGCTGTTTTTT.

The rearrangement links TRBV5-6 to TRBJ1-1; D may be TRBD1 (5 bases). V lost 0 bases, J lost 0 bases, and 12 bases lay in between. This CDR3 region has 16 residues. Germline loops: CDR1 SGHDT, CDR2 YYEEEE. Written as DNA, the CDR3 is TGTGCCAGCAGCTTGGGGGACGGGGTCATGAACACTGAAGCTTTCTTT. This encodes CASSLGDGVMNTEAFF.

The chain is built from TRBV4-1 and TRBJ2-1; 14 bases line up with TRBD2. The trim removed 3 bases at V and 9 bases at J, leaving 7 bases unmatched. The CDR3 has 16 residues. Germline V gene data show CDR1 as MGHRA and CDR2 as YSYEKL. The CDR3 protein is CASSQETSGRAPEQFF. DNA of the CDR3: TGCGCCAGCAGCCAGGAGACTAGCGGGAGGGCTCCTGAGCAGTTCTTC.

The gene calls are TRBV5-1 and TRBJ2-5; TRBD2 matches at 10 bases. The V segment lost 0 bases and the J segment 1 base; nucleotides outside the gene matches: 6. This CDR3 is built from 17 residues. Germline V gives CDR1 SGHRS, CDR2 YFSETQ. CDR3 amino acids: CASSLVNSGRTQETQYF. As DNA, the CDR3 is TGCGCCAGCAGCTTGGTAAATAGCGGGAGGACCCAAGAGACCCAGTACTTC.

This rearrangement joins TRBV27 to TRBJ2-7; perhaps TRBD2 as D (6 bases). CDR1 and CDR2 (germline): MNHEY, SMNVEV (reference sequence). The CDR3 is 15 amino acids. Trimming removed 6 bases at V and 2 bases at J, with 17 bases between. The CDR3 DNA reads TGTGCCAGCAGCTTAGCGGCTGGGCCCACCTACGAGCAGTACTTC. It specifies CASSLAAGPTYEQYF.

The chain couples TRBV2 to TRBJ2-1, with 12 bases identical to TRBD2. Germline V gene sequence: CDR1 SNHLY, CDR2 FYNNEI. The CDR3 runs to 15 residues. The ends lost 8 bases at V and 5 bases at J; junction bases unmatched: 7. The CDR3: CASLWTSGTNNEQFF. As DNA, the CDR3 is TGTGCCAGCCTTTGGACTAGCGGGACCAACAATGAGCAGTTCTTC.

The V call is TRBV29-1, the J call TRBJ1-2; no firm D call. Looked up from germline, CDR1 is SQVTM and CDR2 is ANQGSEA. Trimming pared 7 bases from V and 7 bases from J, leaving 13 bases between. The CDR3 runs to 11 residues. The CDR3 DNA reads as TGCAGCGCCACGGCCCTATCTGGCTACACCTTC. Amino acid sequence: CSATALSGYTF.

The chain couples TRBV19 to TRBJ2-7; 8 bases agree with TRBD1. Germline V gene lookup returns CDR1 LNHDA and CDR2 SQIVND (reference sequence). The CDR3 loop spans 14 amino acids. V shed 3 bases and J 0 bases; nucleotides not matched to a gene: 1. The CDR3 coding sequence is TGTGCCAGTAGTATTGGGACAGGCTCCTACGAGCAGTACTTC. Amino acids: CASSIGTGSYEQYF.

The CDR3 reads CATSRVGIEKLFF. The CDR3, as DNA: TGTGCCACCAGCAGAGTTGGGATTGAAAAACTGTTTTTT. V and J are TRBV15 and TRBJ1-4; the D is unclear. CDR3 length: 13 amino acids. Trimming shortened V by 1 base and J by 7 bases, and 7 bases separated the two germline ends. CDR1 is LNHNV, CDR2 YYDKDF, per germline (reference sequence).

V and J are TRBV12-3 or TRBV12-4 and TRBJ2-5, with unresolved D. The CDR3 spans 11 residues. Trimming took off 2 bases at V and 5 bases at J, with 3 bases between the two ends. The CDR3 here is CASSLLETQYF. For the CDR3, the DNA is TGTGCCAGCAGTTTACTTGAGACCCAGTACTTC.

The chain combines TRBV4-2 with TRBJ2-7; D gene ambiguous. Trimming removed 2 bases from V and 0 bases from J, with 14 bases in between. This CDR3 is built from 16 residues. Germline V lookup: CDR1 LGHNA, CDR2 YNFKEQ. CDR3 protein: CASSQQATEHSYEQYF. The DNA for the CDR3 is TGTGCCAGCAGCCAACAAGCGACCGAACACTCCTACGAGCAGTACTTC.

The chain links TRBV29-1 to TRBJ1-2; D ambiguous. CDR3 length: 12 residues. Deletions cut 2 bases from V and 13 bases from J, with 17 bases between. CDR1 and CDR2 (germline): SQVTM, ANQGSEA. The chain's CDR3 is CSVEQHPLERTF. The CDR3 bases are TGCAGCGTTGAACAACACCCCCTAGAGCGCACCTTC.

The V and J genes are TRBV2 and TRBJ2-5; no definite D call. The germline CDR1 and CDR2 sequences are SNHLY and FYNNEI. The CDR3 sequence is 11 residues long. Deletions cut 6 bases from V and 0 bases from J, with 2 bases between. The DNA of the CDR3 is TGTGCCAGCAGATACCAAGAGACCCAGTACTTC. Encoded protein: CASRYQETQYF.

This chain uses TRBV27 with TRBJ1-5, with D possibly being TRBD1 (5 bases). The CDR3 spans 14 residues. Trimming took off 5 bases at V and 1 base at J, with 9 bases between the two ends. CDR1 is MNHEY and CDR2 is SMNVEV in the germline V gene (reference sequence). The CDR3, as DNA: TGTGCCAGCAGTACGGGACTGAGCAATCAGCCCCAGCATTTT. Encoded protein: CASSTGLSNQPQHF.

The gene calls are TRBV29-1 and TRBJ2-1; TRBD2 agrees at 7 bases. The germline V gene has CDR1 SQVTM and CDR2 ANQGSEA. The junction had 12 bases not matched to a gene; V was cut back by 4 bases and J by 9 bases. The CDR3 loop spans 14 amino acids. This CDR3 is CSVAGSGWDTEQFF. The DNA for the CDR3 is TGCAGCGTTGCCGGTAGCGGGTGGGATACTGAGCAGTTCTTC.

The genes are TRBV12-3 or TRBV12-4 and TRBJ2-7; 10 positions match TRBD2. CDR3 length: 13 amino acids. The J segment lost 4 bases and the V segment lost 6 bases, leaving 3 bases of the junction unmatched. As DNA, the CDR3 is TGTGCCAGCAGCCCTAGCGGGGGATACGAGCAGTACTTC. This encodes CASSPSGGYEQYF.

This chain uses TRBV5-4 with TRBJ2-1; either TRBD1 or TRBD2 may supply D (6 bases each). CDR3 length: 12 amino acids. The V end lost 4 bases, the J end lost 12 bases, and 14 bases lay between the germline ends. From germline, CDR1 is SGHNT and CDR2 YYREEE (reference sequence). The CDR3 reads CASSDAGGGQFF. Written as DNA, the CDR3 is TGTGCCAGCAGCGACGCCGGGGGCGGGCAGTTCTTC.

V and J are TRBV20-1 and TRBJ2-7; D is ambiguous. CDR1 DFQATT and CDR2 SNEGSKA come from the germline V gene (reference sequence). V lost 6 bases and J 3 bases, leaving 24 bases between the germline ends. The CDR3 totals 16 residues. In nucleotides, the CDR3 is TGCAGTGCGATGGAGAGGACCCTCCATATGGGCTACGAGCAGTACTTC. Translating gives CSAMERTLHMGYEQYF.

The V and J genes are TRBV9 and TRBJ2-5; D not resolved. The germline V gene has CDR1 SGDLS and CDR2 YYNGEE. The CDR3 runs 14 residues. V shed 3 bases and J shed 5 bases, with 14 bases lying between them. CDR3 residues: CASSASGVSETQYF. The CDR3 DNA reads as TGTGCCAGCAGCGCCTCAGGAGTGTCGGAGACCCAGTACTTC.

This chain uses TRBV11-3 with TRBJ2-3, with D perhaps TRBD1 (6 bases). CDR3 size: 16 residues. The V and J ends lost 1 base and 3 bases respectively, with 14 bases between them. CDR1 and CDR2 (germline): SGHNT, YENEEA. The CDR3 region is CASSLVAGQGTDTQYF. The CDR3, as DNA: TGTGCCAGCAGCTTAGTCGCAGGCCAGGGGACAGATACGCAGTATTTT.

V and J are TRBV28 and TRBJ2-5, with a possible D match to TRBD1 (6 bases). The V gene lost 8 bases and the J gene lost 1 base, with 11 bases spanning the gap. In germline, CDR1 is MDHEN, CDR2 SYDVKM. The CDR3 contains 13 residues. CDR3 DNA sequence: TGTGCCAGCCTCGGGACAAGCCAAGAGACCCAGTACTTC. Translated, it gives CASLGTSQETQYF.